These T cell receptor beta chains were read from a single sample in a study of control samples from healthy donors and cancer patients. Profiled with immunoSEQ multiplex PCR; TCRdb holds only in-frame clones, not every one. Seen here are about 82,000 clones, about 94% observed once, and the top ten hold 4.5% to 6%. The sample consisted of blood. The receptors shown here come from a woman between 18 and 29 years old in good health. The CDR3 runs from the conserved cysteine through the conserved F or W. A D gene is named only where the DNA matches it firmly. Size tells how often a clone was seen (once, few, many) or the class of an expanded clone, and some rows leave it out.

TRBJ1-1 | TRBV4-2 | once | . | TGTGCCAGCAGCCAAGAACGGGGGATCGCTGAAGCTTTCTTT | CASSQERGIAEAFF
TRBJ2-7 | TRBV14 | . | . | TGTGCCAGCAGCCAAGCTCACTACGAGCAGTACTTC | CASSQAHYEQYF
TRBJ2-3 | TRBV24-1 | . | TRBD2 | TGTGCCACCAGTGATTCGACTAGCGGGGGCCGCACAGATACGCAGTATTTT | CATSDSTSGGRTDTQYF
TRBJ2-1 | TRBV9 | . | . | TGTGCCAGCAGCCGCGGGACTTTCGATGAGCAGTTCTTC | CASSRGTFDEQFF
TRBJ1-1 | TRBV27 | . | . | TGTGCCAGCAGTCTAAGGGTACACGGCACTGAAGCTTTCTTT | CASSLRVHGTEAFF
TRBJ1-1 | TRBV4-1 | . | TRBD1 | TGCGCCAGCAGCCAAGAAGGACAGGGGGCTCCTGAAGCTTTCTTT | CASSQEGQGAPEAFF
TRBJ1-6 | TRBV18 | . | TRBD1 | TGTGCCAGCTCACCCGGACAGGGGTATAATTCACCCCTCCACTTT | CASSPGQGYNSPLHF
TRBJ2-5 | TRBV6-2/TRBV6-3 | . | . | TGTGCCAGCAGTTACAATGGAGTGGGAGCTCAAGAGACCCAGTACTTC | CASSYNGVGAQETQYF
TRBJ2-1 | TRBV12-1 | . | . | TGTGCCAGCAGCTTTGTACTAGCGGGGGCACCCGGCTCCTACAATGAGCAGTTCTTC | CASSFVLAGAPGSYNEQFF
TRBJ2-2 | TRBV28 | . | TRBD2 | TGTGCCAGCATTAACCCGGCGGGACTAAACTCCGGGGAGCTGTTTTTT | CASINPAGLNSGELFF
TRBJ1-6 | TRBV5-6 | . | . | TGTGCCAGCAGCTTAGTTGGGACCCTAACTTCGCCCCTCCACTTT | CASSLVGTLTSPLHF
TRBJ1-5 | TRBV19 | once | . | TGTGCCAGTAGTATAGGGAGAGGGAAACAGCCCCAGCATTTT | CASSIGRGKQPQHF
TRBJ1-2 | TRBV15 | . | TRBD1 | TGTGCCACCAGCCTCACAGGGGCTTATAACTATGGCTACACCTTC | CATSLTGAYNYGYTF
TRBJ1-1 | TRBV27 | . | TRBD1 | TGTGCCAGCAGTCCAGCCGGGGACAGGAACACTGAAGCTTTCTTT | CASSPAGDRNTEAFF
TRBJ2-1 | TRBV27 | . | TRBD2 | TGTGCCAGCAGGGGACTAGCGGGGGGAAGGAATGAGCAGTTCTTC | CASRGLAGGRNEQFF
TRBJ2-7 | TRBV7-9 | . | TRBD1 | TGTGCCAGCAGCTTATACGCGGGACAGGGTAGTGGCGAGCAGTACTTC | CASSLYAGQGSGEQYF
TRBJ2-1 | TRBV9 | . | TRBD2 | TGTGCCAGCAGCGTAGGACTAGCGGGATTAAAGGAAAGCTCCTACAATGAGCAGTTCTTC | CASSVGLAGLKESSYNEQFF
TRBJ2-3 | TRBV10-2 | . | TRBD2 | TGCGCCGGCATAGCGGGAGGCACAGATACGCAGTATTTT | CAGIAGGTDTQYF
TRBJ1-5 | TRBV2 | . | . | TGTGCCAGCAGTGAAAGGCGGACCAGGGATCAGCCCCAGCATTTT | CASSERRTRDQPQHF
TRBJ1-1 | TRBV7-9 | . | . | TGTGCCAGCGAGGTGGAGGGGCTGAGCACTGAAGCTTTCTTT | CASEVEGLSTEAFF
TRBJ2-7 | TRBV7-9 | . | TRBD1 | TGTGCCAGCAGCCCACGCGGACAGGGGACAACCTACGAGCAGTACTTC | CASSPRGQGTTYEQYF
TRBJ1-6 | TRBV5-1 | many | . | TGCGCCAGCAGCTTGGAATTTTCTCGATCACCCCTCCACTTT | CASSLEFSRSPLHF
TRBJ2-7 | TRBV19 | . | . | TGTGCCAGTACCTCGGACAGAAAATACGAGCAGTACTTC | CASTSDRKYEQYF
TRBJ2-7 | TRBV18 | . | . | TGTGCCGGCCCAGGTGCTAGTAGGACCTACGAGCAGTACTTC | CAGPGASRTYEQYF
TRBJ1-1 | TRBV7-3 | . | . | TGTGCCAGCAGCTTACAGGGGACCCAGAACACTGAAGCTTTCTTT | CASSLQGTQNTEAFF
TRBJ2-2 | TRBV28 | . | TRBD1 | TGTGCCAGCAGACTCGAACGGACAGGTGGATTCTCGAACACCGGGGAGCTGTTTTTT | CASRLERTGGFSNTGELFF
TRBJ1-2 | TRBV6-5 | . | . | TGTGCCAGCAAGGGCTGGGCGTCGAATGGCTACACCTTC | CASKGWASNGYTF
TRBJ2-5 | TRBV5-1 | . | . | TGCGCCAGCATGGGCAGGGAGGAGACCCAGTACTTC | CASMGREETQYF
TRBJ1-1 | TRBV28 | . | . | TGTGCCAGCACACCGGGGCCGGGGGACGAAGCTTTCTTT | CASTPGPGDEAFF
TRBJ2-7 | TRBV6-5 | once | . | TGTGCCAGCAGTCCGTTCCAGGGCGGCTACGAGCAGTACTTC | CASSPFQGGYEQYF
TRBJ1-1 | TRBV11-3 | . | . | TGTGCCAGCAGCTTAGGGGGGAACACTGAAGCTTTCTTT | CASSLGGNTEAFF
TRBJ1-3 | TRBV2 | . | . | TGTGCCAGCATGTGGGGGTCTGGAAACACCATATATTTT | CASMWGSGNTIYF
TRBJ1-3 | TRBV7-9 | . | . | TGTGCCAGCAGCTTCGGCCTCTCTGGAAACACCATATATTTT | CASSFGLSGNTIYF
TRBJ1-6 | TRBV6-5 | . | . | TGTGCCAGCGGAAAATACCAAGGGGGGAATTCACCCCTCCACTTT | CASGKYQGGNSPLHF
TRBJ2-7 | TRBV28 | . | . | TGTGCCAGCAGTGATTTAAGGGGGGGTGACTCCTACGAGCAGTACTTC | CASSDLRGGDSYEQYF
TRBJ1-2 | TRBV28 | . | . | TGTGCCAGCAGTTTTTCTCCTCAAACGACTGGTGGCTACACCTTC | CASSFSPQTTGGYTF
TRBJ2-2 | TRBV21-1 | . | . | TGTGCCAGCAGCAACCTAATTGGGACAGGGTATGGGGACACCGGGGAGCTGTTTTTT | CASSNLIGTGYGDTGELFF
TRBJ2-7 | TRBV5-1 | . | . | TGCGCCAGCAGCTTGGCCGGGCAGGAAAACTACGAGCAGTACTTC | CASSLAGQENYEQYF
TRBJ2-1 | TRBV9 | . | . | TGTGCCAGCAGCGTAGAGTTGGAGGGCTCCTACAATGAGCAGTTCTTC | CASSVELEGSYNEQFF
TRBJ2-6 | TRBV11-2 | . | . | TGTGCCAGCAGCTTAGATAGGGCTGGGGCCAACGTCCTGACTTTC | CASSLDRAGANVLTF
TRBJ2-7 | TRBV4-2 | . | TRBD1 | TGTGCCAGCAGCCAATCGGGAACAGGGGGCGCTACCTACGAGCAGTACTTC | CASSQSGTGGATYEQYF
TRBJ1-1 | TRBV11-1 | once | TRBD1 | TGTGCCAGCAGCTTACACAGGGGTTTGGGCACTGAAGCTTTCTTT | CASSLHRGLGTEAFF
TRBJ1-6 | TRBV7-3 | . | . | TGTGCCAGCAGCTTGTCGGAGAGAGGTTCACCCCTCCACTTT | CASSLSERGSPLHF
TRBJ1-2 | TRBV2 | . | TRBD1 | TGTGCCAGCAGTACACAGGGGAACTATGGCTACACCTTC | CASSTQGNYGYTF
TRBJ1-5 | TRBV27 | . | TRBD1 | TGTGCCAGCAGTTTTACAGGGGGTAGCAATCAGCCCCAGCATTTT | CASSFTGGSNQPQHF